This entry concerns a single T cell receptor beta chain. Its antigen is currently unknown. The CDR3 consists of 16 residues. CDR1 SGHAT and CDR2 FQNNGV come from the germline V gene. Unmatched junction bases numbered 9, after V lost 4 bases and J lost 4 bases. The sample comes from a study of human T cells and chemical hapten exposure. Whole-study results and caveats: There was no change with DPC sensitization in TCRs above 1 in 1000 frequency.

Time point of the sample: patch test 1, 2 weeks after DPC sensitization. Noted treatment: therapeutic diphenylcyclopropenone sensitization with weekly scalp DPC. From the RACE reads, TCRdb called clonotypes with MiXCR, one entry per CDR3 protein. The sample comprises more than 55,000 distinct CDR3 sequences, around 9.8% of which are singletons, and 3% to 3.5% rests with the top ten. The source material was whole blood, sampled in connection with sensitization to the hapten diphenylcyclopropenone (DPC). This TCR was sampled from a middle-aged woman with alopecia areata. Some clones in this sample may be carry-over from other donors' samples. V usage is TRBV11-2 and J usage is TRBJ2-7, with 11 positions matching TRBD2. This CDR3 reads CASSSISGGAYYEQYF. Here the CDR3 DNA reads TGTGCCAGCAGCTCGATTAGCGGGGGGGCGTATTACGAGCAGTACTTC.